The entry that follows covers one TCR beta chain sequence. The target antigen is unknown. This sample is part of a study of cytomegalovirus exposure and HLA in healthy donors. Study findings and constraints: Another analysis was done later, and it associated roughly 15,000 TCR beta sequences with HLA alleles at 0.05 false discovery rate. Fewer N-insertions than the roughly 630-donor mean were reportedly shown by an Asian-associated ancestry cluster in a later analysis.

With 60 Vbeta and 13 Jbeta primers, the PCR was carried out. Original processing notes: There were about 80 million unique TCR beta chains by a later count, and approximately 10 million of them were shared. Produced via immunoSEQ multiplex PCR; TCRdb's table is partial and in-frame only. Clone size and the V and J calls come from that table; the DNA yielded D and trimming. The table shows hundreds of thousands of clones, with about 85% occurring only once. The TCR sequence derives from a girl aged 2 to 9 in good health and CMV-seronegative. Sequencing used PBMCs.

This CDR3 reads CASSPEQGTVLGETQYF. CDR3 coding DNA: TGTGCCAGCAGCCCAGAACAGGGGACGGTATTAGGAGAGACCCAGTACTTC. This sequence joins TRBV7-8 and TRBJ2-5, with 7 bases matching TRBD1. Looked up from germline, CDR1 is SGHVS and CDR2 is FQNEAQ. The CDR3 spans 17 residues. V shed 5 bases, J shed 4 bases, and the junction held 16 bases outside the gene matches.